Presented here are 18 T cell receptor beta chains from one specimen sequenced in a study of cytomegalovirus exposure and HLA in healthy donors. Primers for the PCR totalled 60 Vbeta and 13 Jbeta. Sequencing was performed with immunoSEQ multiplex PCR; in TCRdb, only in-frame clones are kept and a portion is missing. This table has under 100,000 clones, around 70% appearing once. Source material: PBMCs. The receptors were gathered from a woman aged 45-65 years in good health and CMV-seropositive.

This clone was found a few times. The rearrangement uses TRBV6-5 and TRBJ2-7; 8 bases agree with TRBD2. The CDR3 length is 16 residues. From germline, CDR1 is MNHEY and CDR2 SVGAGI. Trimming at V came to 2 bases and at J to 0 bases, leaving 6 bases not matched to a gene. In DNA, the CDR3 is TGTGCCAGCAGTTACCAGACTAGCGAAAGCTCCTACGAGCAGTACTTC. Translating gives CASSYQTSESSYEQYF.

The genes are TRBV7-9 and TRBJ2-2; D call uncertain. The CDR3 sequence is 13 residues long. Germline CDR1 SEHNR, CDR2 FQNEAQ (reference sequence). Trimming removed 4 bases at V and 6 bases at J, with 9 bases between. The CDR3 DNA reads TGTGCCAGCAGCTCCTATGGTCCCGGGGAGCTGTTTTTT. Translation: CASSSYGPGELFF. Full variable domain (rest looked up from reference TRBV7-9 and TRBJ2-2): DTGVSQNPRHKITKRGQNVTFRCDPISEHNRLYWYRQTLGQGPEFLTYFQNEAQLEKSRLLSDRFSAERPKGSFSTLEIQRTEQGDSAMYLCASSSYGPGELFFGEGSRLTVL.

The chain has TRBV7-9 and TRBJ2-1; TRBD1 matches 8 bases. Germline lookup yields CDR1 SEHNR and CDR2 FQNEAQ (reference sequence). The CDR3 spans 16 residues. J gave up 3 bases and V 5 bases, and 9 bases lay outside the gene matches. The CDR3 DNA reads as TGTGCCAGCAGCCCGATGCGACAGGGGAACTACAATGAGCAGTTCTTC. Translated: CASSPMRQGNYNEQFF.

The rearrangement joins TRBV30 to TRBJ2-2; D is perhaps TRBD1 (5 bases). Germline assignment: CDR1 GTSNPN and CDR2 SVGIG (reference sequence). The CDR3 is 15 residues long. V was cut by 2 bases and J by 0 bases, with 10 bases left in between. Here the CDR3 DNA reads TGTGCCTGGAGTTCAGGGTTTCCGAACACCGGGGAGCTGTTTTTT. Its translation: CAWSSGFPNTGELFF.

The V and J genes are TRBV29-1 and TRBJ2-7; D gene unclear. Germline V gives CDR1 SQVTM, CDR2 ANQGSEA. V lost 1 base and J lost 0, with 7 bases in between. The CDR3 is 13 residues long. CDR3 sequence (DNA): TGCAGCGTTGAAGTAGCACCCTCCTACGAGCAGTACTTC. This sequence encodes CSVEVAPSYEQYF.

The chain has TRBV11-1 and TRBJ2-2, with TRBD2 matching over 11 bases. Per the germline V gene, CDR1 is SGHAT and CDR2 is FQDESV (reference sequence). There are 16 residues in the CDR3. V lost 5 bases and J lost 5; bases outside the gene matches: 7. In DNA form, the CDR3 reads TGTGCCAGCAGCCACACTAGCGGGAGTTTTACCGGGGAGCTGTTTTTT. Protein sequence: CASSHTSGSFTGELFF.

This clone has a single count. The rearrangement links TRBV6-5 to TRBJ2-1; D possibly corresponds to TRBD2 (6 bases). CDR1 is MNHEY, CDR2 SVGAGI, per germline. The V end was cut by 6 bases, the J end by 16 bases, with 19 bases between. The CDR3 sequence is 12 residues long. The CDR3 loop reads CASRLSGPLSFF. The CDR3 DNA follows: TGTGCCAGCAGATTGAGCGGGCCCCTTTCATTCTTC.

This sequence joins TRBV28 and TRBJ2-7, with 10 bases lining up with TRBD1. This CDR3 spans 14 amino acids. J was trimmed by 4 bases and V by 5 bases; bases with no gene match: 5. CDR1 and CDR2 from the germline V gene are MDHEN and SYDVKM. The chain's CDR3 is CASSEGTGEYEQYF. The CDR3 nucleotides read TGTGCCAGCAGTGAAGGGACAGGGGAATACGAGCAGTACTTC.

Here the CDR3 reads CASSVEGGRAYEQYF. CDR3 DNA: TGTGCCAGCAGTGTTGAGGGGGGGCGGGCCTACGAGCAGTACTTC. This rearrangement joins TRBV28 to TRBJ2-7; possibly TRBD2 for D (7 bases). V lost 5 bases and J 2 bases, leaving 16 bases between the germline ends. CDR3 length: 15 residues. Germline loops: CDR1 MDHEN, CDR2 SYDVKM.

This chain connects TRBV11-2 to TRBJ2-3, with TRBD2 matching 9 bases. Germline V CDR1 and CDR2: SGHAT, FQNNGV. This CDR3 spans 16 amino acids. V shed 2 bases and J 1 base; nucleotides not matched to a gene: 4. The CDR3 DNA reads as TGTGCCAGCAGCTTATTTGGCGGGGGGGGCACAGATACGCAGTATTTT. Protein sequence: CASSLFGGGGTDTQYF.

The chain recombines TRBV6-6 with TRBJ1-4; no clear D. This CDR3 contains 13 residues. Germline V CDR1 and CDR2: MNHNY, SVGAGI (reference sequence). V lost 7 bases to trimming and J lost 8 bases, with 14 bases between them. The CDR3 DNA sequence: TGTGCCAGCACTGGTAGTCAGAGGGAAAAACTGTTTTTT. Translated, it gives CASTGSQREKLFF.

The chain couples TRBV5-1 to TRBJ2-7, with 9 bases aligning to TRBD1. The CDR3 has 14 amino acids. Germline V lookup: CDR1 SGHRS, CDR2 YFSETQ. J was trimmed by 6 bases and V by 1 base; bases with no gene match: 5. The CDR3 loop is CASSLYRDRAEQYF. CDR3 nucleotide sequence: TGCGCCAGCAGCTTGTACCGGGACAGGGCCGAGCAGTACTTC.

The V and J genes are TRBV15 and TRBJ2-3; possibly TRBD2 for D (6 bases). Germline V gene data show CDR1 as LNHNV and CDR2 as YYDKDF (reference sequence). Trimming stripped 4 bases from V and 4 bases from J, with 24 bases between. The CDR3 loop spans 18 amino acids. The CDR3 sequence is CATSTGDFGAGGADTQYF. CDR3 bases: TGTGCCACCAGCACAGGTGATTTTGGCGCAGGAGGGGCAGATACGCAGTATTTT.

CDR3 nucleotide sequence: TGTGCCAGCAGTCTTACTAGCGGGCTGAGGGCGGGGGCCAACGTCCTGACTTTC. This encodes CASSLTSGLRAGANVLTF. The rearrangement uses TRBV28 and TRBJ2-6; TRBD2 agrees at 9 bases. This CDR3 contains 18 residues. Germline V lookup: CDR1 MDHEN, CDR2 SYDVKM. J was trimmed by 4 bases and V by 5 bases; bases with no gene match: 12.

The rearrangement links TRBV2 to TRBJ1-2; D not certain. The germline V gene encodes CDR1 SNHLY and CDR2 FYNNEI. CDR3 length equals 11 residues. The V gene lost 7 bases and the J gene lost 5 bases, with 8 bases spanning the gap. CDR3 in amino acids: CASTPRYGYTF. The CDR3 coding sequence is TGTGCCAGCACTCCGCGGTATGGCTACACCTTC.

This sequence joins TRBV2 and TRBJ2-4; D possibly corresponds to TRBD2 (5 bases). The CDR3 has 16 amino acids. The germline V and J ends were trimmed by 0 bases and 1 base, with 10 bases remaining between them. CDR1 and CDR2 (germline): SNHLY, FYNNEI. The CDR3 nucleotides read TGTGCCAGCAGTGAAGCGCAGTCGGGGGCCAAAAACATTCAGTACTTC. It is translated as CASSEAQSGAKNIQYF.

This clone was seen only once. V gene TRBV27 combines with J gene TRBJ2-5; 9 positions match TRBD2. The CDR3 spans 15 residues. Germline CDR1 is MNHEY and CDR2 is SMNVEV (reference sequence). Trimming removed 7 bases from V and 1 base from J; junction bases left unmatched: 7. The DNA of the CDR3 is TGTGCCAGCAATACAATAGCGGGAGTCCAAGAGACCCAGTACTTC. This translates into CASNTIAGVQETQYF.

The rearrangement links TRBV2 to TRBJ2-2, with D possibly being TRBD1 (5 bases). Germline CDR1 SNHLY, CDR2 FYNNEI. This CDR3 spans 15 amino acids. The V gene lost 6 bases and the J gene lost 5 bases, with 16 bases spanning the gap. For the CDR3, the DNA is TGTGCCAGCAGCCCGAACTTGGGGCGGACCGGGGAGCTGTTTTTT. This translates into CASSPNLGRTGELFF.